These 25 T cell receptor beta chains share one sample of origin, sequenced in a study of T cell changes during pregnancy in multiple sclerosis. Some clones are missing from TCRdb's copy, which holds only in-frame ones; the method was immunoSEQ multiplex PCR. The profile shows around 70,000 clones, roughly 92% of them singletons. The source material was peripheral blood, sampled after pregnancy. The receptors derive from a female donor in good health, enrolled as a control in a pregnancy study.

The CDR3 here is CASSLDLAGVFPHTQYF. The CDR3 nucleotides read TGTGCCAGCAGCTTAGACCTAGCGGGAGTGTTCCCGCATACGCAGTATTTT. The chain uses TRBV11-2 and TRBJ2-3; 10 bases line up with TRBD2. The V and J ends lost 0 bases and 7 bases, in that order; junction bases with no gene match: 10. The germline V gene encodes CDR1 SGHAT and CDR2 FQNNGV. The CDR3 is made up of 17 amino acids.

This clone showed up just once. J is TRBJ1-6 and V is TRBV21-1. TRBV21-1 is a known pseudogene. There are 16 residues in the CDR3. CDR3 DNA sequence: TGTGCCAGCAGCAAATCGGGATGCTCCTATAATTCACCCCTCCACTTT. It encodes CASSKSGCSYNSPLHF.

The V gene is TRBV11-3, the J gene TRBJ2-5, with D unclear. The V gene's germline CDR1 is SGHNT and CDR2 YENEEA. The V and J ends lost 3 bases and 3 bases respectively, with 8 bases between them. This CDR3 spans 13 amino acids. CDR3 coding DNA: TGTGCCAGCAGCTTCACAAAGAAAGAGACCCAGTACTTC. This codes for CASSFTKKETQYF.

J is TRBJ1-4 and V is TRBV7-9; D not resolved. Germline CDR1 and CDR2: SEHNR and FQNEAQ (reference sequence). The CDR3 consists of 13 residues. The V end lost 7 bases, the J end lost 0 bases, and 6 bases lay between the germline ends. This CDR3 is CASTGATNEKLFF. Here the CDR3 DNA reads TGTGCCAGCACCGGTGCAACTAATGAAAAACTGTTTTTT.

The chain has TRBV6-1 and TRBJ2-1; the match to TRBD1 covers 10 bases. Germline CDR1 and CDR2: MNHNS and SASEGT. The CDR3 is made up of 14 amino acids. V shed 8 bases, J shed 5 bases, and the junction held 6 bases outside the gene matches. The CDR3: CASLDRGLHNEQFF. The DNA of the CDR3 is TGTGCCAGCCTTGACAGGGGGCTCCACAATGAGCAGTTCTTC.

This chain uses TRBV10-1 with TRBJ2-7, with D possibly being TRBD2 (5 bases). This CDR3 spans 15 amino acids. Between the trimmed V and J ends, which lost 2 bases and 0 bases, there was a span of 11 bases. CDR1 is WNHNN, CDR2 SYGVQD, per germline (reference sequence). The CDR3 nucleotides read TGCGCCAGCAGTGAGGGAGACTACCTCTCCTACGAGCAGTACTTC. This encodes CASSEGDYLSYEQYF.

The rearrangement joins TRBV10-3 to TRBJ2-1; possible D gene TRBD2, 6 bases. V lost 3 bases to trimming and J lost 8 bases, with 14 bases between them. Germline CDR1 is ENHRY and CDR2 is SYGVKD. The CDR3 is 14 residues long. CDR3 in DNA: TGTGCCATCAGTGAAGGTGGGGGGATCGATGAGCAGTTCTTC. It codes for CAISEGGGIDEQFF.

The rearrangement links TRBV15 to TRBJ2-1; 7 nucleotides line up with TRBD2. V dropped 5 bases and J dropped 6; count of bases not matched to a gene: 10. CDR1 and CDR2 (germline): LNHNV, YYDKDF (reference sequence). The CDR3 runs 15 residues. As DNA, the CDR3 is TGTGCCACCAGCTCCCTAGCGGAATGGGCCAATGAGCAGTTCTTC. This encodes CATSSLAEWANEQFF. The full variable domain, with the rest looked up from reference TRBV15 and TRBJ2-1, is DAMVIQNPRYQVTQFGKPVTLSCSQTLNHNVMYWYQQKSSQAPKLLFHYYDKDFNNEADTPDNFQSRRPNTSFCFLDIRSPGLGDTAMYLCATSSLAEWANEQFFGPGTRLTVL.

The CDR3: CASSLSGSADTQYF. The CDR3 DNA reads as TGCGCCAGCAGCTTAAGCGGGAGTGCAGATACGCAGTATTTT. V gene TRBV5-1 combines with J gene TRBJ2-3; 8 positions match TRBD2. Germline trimming cut 2 bases from V and 4 bases from J; bases unmatched to any gene: 3. The CDR3 runs to 14 residues. Germline V gene data show CDR1 as SGHRS and CDR2 as YFSETQ.

The genes are TRBV15 and TRBJ1-3, with D possibly matching TRBD1 (6 bases). CDR3 length equals 15 residues. In germline, CDR1 is LNHNV, CDR2 YYDKDF (reference sequence). The V gene lost 4 bases and the J gene lost 4 bases, with 14 bases spanning the gap. This chain's CDR3 is CATSKHDRPGNTIYF. CDR3 sequence (DNA): TGTGCCACCAGCAAACATGACAGGCCCGGAAACACCATATATTTT.

The chain combines TRBV1 with TRBJ2-5; the table's D call TRBD2 went unverified against the DNA. TRBV1 is tagged as a pseudogene. The CDR3 consists of 17 residues. CDR3 sequence reads: CTSSYGRLAGVSETQYF. The CDR3 DNA reads TGCACCAGCAGCTACGGCCGCCTAGCGGGGGTTTCAGAGACCCAGTACTTC.

The chain employs TRBV10-3 and TRBJ2-7; 7 nucleotides agree with TRBD2. Unmatched junction bases numbered 12, after V lost 6 bases and J lost 7 bases. Germline CDR1 is ENHRY and CDR2 is SYGVKD. There are 14 residues in the CDR3. CDR3 region: CAIRREGREVEQYF. The CDR3 DNA is TGTGCCATCAGGAGGGAGGGCCGGGAAGTGGAGCAGTACTTC.

The genes are TRBV28 and TRBJ2-7; TRBD1 is a possible D gene (6 bases). Germline loops: CDR1 MDHEN, CDR2 SYDVKM. This CDR3 has 14 residues. Trimming left V 2 bases short and J 2 bases short, with 10 bases between. The CDR3 DNA sequence: TGTGCCAGCAGTTTAGTACAGGGTCCCTACGAGCAGTACTTC. As protein: CASSLVQGPYEQYF.

The V gene is TRBV10-1, the J gene TRBJ1-1; TRBD1 agrees at 8 bases. In germline, CDR1 is WNHNN, CDR2 SYGVQD (reference sequence). With V trimmed by 3 bases and J by 0 bases, 6 bases remained unmatched. The CDR3 has 16 residues. The CDR3 loop is CASSDRTGRMNTEAFF. In nucleotides, the CDR3 is TGCGCCAGCAGTGATCGGACAGGGCGAATGAACACTGAAGCTTTCTTT.

The CDR3 sequence is CASSLETGTITGELFF. The CDR3 DNA sequence: TGTGCCAGCAGCTTGGAGACCGGGACAATCACCGGGGAGCTGTTTTTT. The V and J genes are TRBV5-5 and TRBJ2-2; D is perhaps TRBD1 (6 bases). CDR1 and CDR2 (germline): SGHKS, YYEKEE (reference sequence). The CDR3 runs to 16 residues. V lost 0 bases, J lost 4 bases, and 13 bases lay in between.

The V and J genes are TRBV7-9 and TRBJ2-3; possible D gene TRBD1, 5 bases. The length of the CDR3 is 16 residues. The ends were cut back, 4 bases at V and 5 bases at J, with 19 bases in the middle. CDR1 is SEHNR and CDR2 is FQNEAQ in the germline V gene (reference sequence). Here the CDR3 DNA reads TGTGCCAGCAGCTCTTTACGTCGGCCGCAGGGAGATACGCAGTATTTT. Translation gives CASSSLRRPQGDTQYF.

The chain uses TRBV11-2 and TRBJ1-2; possible D gene TRBD1, 6 bases. Germline CDR1 and CDR2: SGHAT and FQNNGV. The CDR3 extends over 12 amino acids. V was clipped by 5 bases and J by 8 bases, with 12 bases between them. The CDR3 region has the DNA TGTGCCAGCAGCCAACAGGGAAACGGCTACACCTTC. As protein: CASSQQGNGYTF.

This chain links TRBV27 with TRBJ2-3; 9 bases map to TRBD2. The CDR3 runs to 17 residues. The germline CDR1 and CDR2 sequences are MNHEY and SMNVEV (reference sequence). With V trimmed by 2 bases and J by 4 bases, 10 bases remained unmatched. CDR3 DNA sequence: TGTGCCAGCAGTTTACCCTCTCTAGCGGGAAGCGCAGATACGCAGTATTTT. It codes for CASSLPSLAGSADTQYF.

V and J are TRBV5-1 and TRBJ2-3; 8 bases are shared with TRBD2. Trimming cost V 4 bases and J 1 base; bases outside gene matches: 8. CDR1 and CDR2 (germline): SGHRS, YFSETQ. The CDR3 totals 16 residues. CDR3 sequence reads: CASSPTGGMGTDTQYF. The CDR3 nucleotides are TGCGCCAGCAGCCCGACGGGGGGGATGGGCACAGATACGCAGTATTTT.

The V gene is TRBV15, the J gene TRBJ1-6; perhaps TRBD1 as D (6 bases). Germline CDR1 and CDR2: LNHNV and YYDKDF (reference sequence). The CDR3 length is 17 residues. V lost 5 bases and J 2 bases, leaving 16 bases between the germline ends. The CDR3 nucleotides read TGTGCCACCAGCCAAGACAGGCGGCGTACCTATAATTCACCCCTCCACTTT. It specifies CATSQDRRRTYNSPLHF.

This rearrangement joins TRBV12-1 to TRBJ2-1; the tabulated D call, TRBD1, remains unverified against the DNA. TRBV12-1 is a known pseudogene. The CDR3 sequence is 16 residues long. The CDR3 DNA reads TGTGCCAGCAGCCCACGGACAGGCTTTTTCGACAATGAGCAGTTCTTC. This gives the protein CASSPRTGFFDNEQFF.

The chain couples TRBV7-6 to TRBJ2-1, with D unclear. This CDR3 has 15 residues. V lost 1 base, J lost 4 bases, and 11 bases lay in between. Per the germline V gene, CDR1 is SGHVS and CDR2 is FNYEAQ. In DNA, the CDR3 is TGTGCCAGCAGCTTAGAGTATGGAGTTTACAATGAGCAGTTCTTC. Residues: CASSLEYGVYNEQFF.

The V and J genes are TRBV5-6 and TRBJ2-5; 9 nucleotides line up with TRBD2. The CDR3 runs to 15 residues. V dropped 1 base and J dropped 5; count of bases not matched to a gene: 6. Germline V lookup: CDR1 SGHDT, CDR2 YYEEEE. CDR3: CASSLSSGRWETQYF. In DNA form, the CDR3 reads TGTGCCAGCAGCTTGAGTAGCGGGAGATGGGAGACCCAGTACTTC.

The chain combines TRBV5-1 with TRBJ2-2; 8 bases are a match to TRBD2. Unmatched junction bases numbered 7, after V lost 5 bases and J lost 4 bases. CDR1 and CDR2 (germline): SGHRS, YFSETQ. The CDR3 extends over 15 amino acids. CDR3: CASRGIAGSTGELFF. As DNA, the CDR3 is TGCGCCAGCAGGGGGATAGCGGGGTCCACCGGGGAGCTGTTTTTT.

The genes are TRBV4-1 and TRBJ1-6; a weak D match, TRBD1 (6 bases). Trimming removed 1 base from V and 3 bases from J, with 13 bases in between. The V gene's germline CDR1 is MGHRA and CDR2 YSYEKL. CDR3 length: 17 amino acids. CDR3: CASSQANGQLYNSPLHF. The CDR3 coding sequence is TGCGCCAGCAGCCAAGCTAACGGACAGCTCTATAATTCACCCCTCCACTTT.